The present T cell receptor beta chain was sequenced within a study of shared clonotypes between healthy human individuals. Overall study results and limits: Clonotype sharing among the donors was expected to vary with sequencing depth.

The CDR3 consists of 13 residues. V gave up 1 base and J gave up 5 bases, with 9 bases separating them. Germline V gene data show CDR1 as SGHNT and CDR2 as YYREEE (reference sequence). Assay: immunoSEQ multiplex PCR; the TCRdb copy retains only in-frame clones and omits some. The data show 2 million to 2.5 million clones, approximately 94% seen once. On this clone: The antigen is unknown. This sample includes further DNA sequences coding for the same CDR3.

The sample taken for sequencing was naive CD4+ T cells sorted from blood. Regarding subset: CD45RA+ positively selected. The chain recombines TRBV5-4 with TRBJ2-5; maybe TRBD2 (6 bases). This receptor was taken from a young man in good health. CDR3 sequence reads: CASSLPGVETQYF. In DNA, the CDR3 is TGTGCCAGCAGCTTGCCGGGGGTTGAGACCCAGTACTTC.